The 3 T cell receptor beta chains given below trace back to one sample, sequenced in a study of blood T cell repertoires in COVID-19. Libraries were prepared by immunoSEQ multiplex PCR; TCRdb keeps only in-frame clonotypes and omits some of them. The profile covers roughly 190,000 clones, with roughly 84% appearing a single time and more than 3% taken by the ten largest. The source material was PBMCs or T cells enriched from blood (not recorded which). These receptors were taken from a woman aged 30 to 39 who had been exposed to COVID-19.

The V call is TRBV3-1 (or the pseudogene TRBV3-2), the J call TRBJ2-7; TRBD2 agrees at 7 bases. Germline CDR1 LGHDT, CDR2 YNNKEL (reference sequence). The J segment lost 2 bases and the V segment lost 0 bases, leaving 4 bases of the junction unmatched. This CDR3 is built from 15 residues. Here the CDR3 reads CASSQDWRGTYEQYF. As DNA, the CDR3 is TGTGCCAGCAGCCAAGATTGGCGGGGGACCTACGAGCAGTACTTC.

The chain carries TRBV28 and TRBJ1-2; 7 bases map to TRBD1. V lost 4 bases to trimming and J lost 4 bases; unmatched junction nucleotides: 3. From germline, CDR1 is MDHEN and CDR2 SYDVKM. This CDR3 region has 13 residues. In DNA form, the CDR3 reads TGTGCCAGCAGTTACAGGGGAGGCTATGGCTACACCTTC. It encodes CASSYRGGYGYTF.

The CDR3 protein is CASSRRLTPNTEAFF. CDR3 in DNA: TGTGCCAGCAGCCGGAGGCTTACACCGAACACTGAAGCTTTCTTT. This chain joins TRBV5-8 and TRBJ1-1; D not certain. Per the germline V gene, CDR1 is SGHTS and CDR2 is YDEGEE. V lost 4 bases, J lost 1 base, and 14 bases lay in between. The CDR3 runs to 15 residues.